These 23 T cell receptor beta chains share one sample of origin, sequenced in a study of T cells after yellow fever vaccination. In TCRdb, the 5' RACE reads were re-called with MiXCR into one record per CDR3 protein. Among around 610,000 distinct CDR3 sequences listed, less than 15% were seen once. The sample here was PBMCs, taken on the day of the yellow fever booster vaccination. All receptors come from a man aged 25 to 40 who received the YFV17D yellow fever vaccine.

The chain links TRBV27 to TRBJ1-1; TRBD1 agrees at 11 bases. This CDR3 contains 15 residues. Germline trimming cut 6 bases from V and 5 bases from J; bases unmatched to any gene: 8. CDR1 MNHEY and CDR2 SMNVEV come from the germline V gene (reference sequence). In DNA form, the CDR3 reads TGTGCCAGCAGCCCTGGACAGGGGGCTAGGACTGAAGCTTTCTTT. Protein sequence: CASSPGQGARTEAFF.

This sequence joins TRBV5-1 and TRBJ2-1; tentative D call: TRBD2 (6 bases). Germline CDR1 SGHRS, CDR2 YFSETQ. This CDR3 is 14 amino acids long. Trimming took off 3 bases at V and 8 bases at J, with 15 bases between the two ends. The CDR3 DNA reads as TGCGCCAGCAGCTGGGGAGGAGGAGGAGATGAGCAGTTCTTC. It specifies CASSWGGGGDEQFF. Based on the CDR3 plus reference TRBV5-1 and TRBJ2-1, the full variable domain is KAGVTQTPRYLIKTRGQQVTLSCSPISGHRSVSWYQQTPGQGLQFLFEYFSETQRNKGNFPGRFSGRQFSNSRSEMNVSTLELGDSALYLCASSWGGGGDEQFFGPGTRLTVL.

This clonotype was seen at least ten times. This chain links TRBV21-1 with TRBJ1-1; the D call of TRBD1 is as the table states it, not checked on the DNA. TRBV21-1 is listed as a pseudogene. The CDR3 is 15 residues long. For the CDR3, the DNA is TGTGCCAGCAGCCAAAAAGGGCAGGGGAACACTGAAGCTTTCTTT. This gives the protein CASSQKGQGNTEAFF.

This clonotype was found a few times. This chain connects TRBV9 to TRBJ2-5; D could derive from TRBD1 or TRBD2 (5 bases each). Trimming left V 3 bases short and J 4 bases short, with 16 bases between. The CDR3 runs 15 residues. The germline V gene encodes CDR1 SGDLS and CDR2 YYNGEE. The DNA of the CDR3 is TGTGCCAGCAGCGGTGGACTGGGACCCAGAGAGACCCAGTACTTC. Its protein is CASSGGLGPRETQYF. Drawing the rest from reference TRBV9 and TRBJ2-5, the complete variable domain is DSGVTQTPKHLITATGQRVTLRCSPRSGDLSVYWYQQSLDQGLQFLIQYYNGEERAKGNILERFSAQQFPDLHSELNLSSLELGDSALYFCASSGGLGPRETQYFGPGTRLLVL.

The genes are TRBV6-4 and TRBJ2-3; D is unresolved. CDR3 length: 16 amino acids. Trimming took 6 bases from V and 2 from J, leaving 18 bases between them. The germline gives CDR1 MRHNA, CDR2 SNTAGT. The CDR3 sequence: CASRMFVPTFTDTQYF. CDR3 DNA: TGTGCCAGCAGGATGTTCGTACCCACCTTCACAGATACGCAGTATTTT.

This chain joins TRBV6-2 or TRBV6-3 and TRBJ2-4, with D possibly being TRBD2 (6 bases). Between the trimmed V and J ends, which lost 7 bases and 6 bases, there was a span of 10 bases. The germline gives CDR1 MNHEY, CDR2 SVGEGT. CDR3 size: 12 residues. The CDR3 nucleotides are TGTGCCAGCAAAACACTAGCAAACATTCAGTACTTC. Residues: CASKTLANIQYF.

This chain links TRBV5-1 with TRBJ2-3; no reliable D call. With 0 bases removed from V and 5 bases from J, the gap between germline ends came to 10 bases. The CDR3 consists of 14 residues. The germline V gene has CDR1 SGHRS and CDR2 YFSETQ. The DNA of the CDR3 is TGCGCCAGCAGCTTGGGGGGAATTTTAGATACGCAGTATTTT. It is translated as CASSLGGILDTQYF.

Only a few counts were recorded for this clonotype. The chain joins TRBV10-3 to TRBJ2-7; 9 bases fit TRBD1. The germline CDR1 and CDR2 sequences are ENHRY and SYGVKD. Losses at the gene ends were 11 bases for V and 2 bases for J; bases not matched to a gene: 13. The CDR3 covers 15 residues. The CDR3 sequence: CAVGRGTGSAYEQYF. In DNA, the CDR3 is TGTGCCGTCGGTCGCGGGACAGGGTCGGCCTACGAGCAGTACTTC.

This clonotype was counted ten times or more. The V gene is TRBV20-1, the J gene TRBJ2-7, with D possibly TRBD1 on 7 matching bases. The CDR3 extends over 15 amino acids. Trimming removed 4 bases at V and 5 bases at J, with 21 bases between. In germline, CDR1 is DFQATT, CDR2 SNEGSKA (reference sequence). The CDR3 nucleotides read TGCAGTGCTAACCCCCCAGGGGGGTATAGGAACGAGCAGTACTTC. Protein: CSANPPGGYRNEQYF.

This clonotype was counted ten times or more. The chain joins TRBV29-1 to TRBJ2-1; possibly TRBD1 or TRBD2 for D (5 bases each). The CDR3 has 13 amino acids. Per the germline V gene, CDR1 is SQVTM and CDR2 is ANQGSEA. V lost 8 bases, J lost 9 bases, and 20 bases lay in between. CDR3 in DNA: TGCAGCTCGTCCGGGGACGGGGTTGGTGAGCAGTTCTTC. Its translation is CSSSGDGVGEQFF.

This clonotype came up a few times. This rearrangement joins TRBV14 to TRBJ2-1; TRBD2 is a possible D gene (6 bases). Germline V lookup: CDR1 SGHDN, CDR2 FVKESK. V dropped 2 bases and J dropped 2 bases, with 16 bases sitting between them. The CDR3 sequence is 17 residues long. In nucleotides, the CDR3 is TGTGCCAGCAGCCAATGGGTGGGTCTAGCGACCTACAATGAGCAGTTCTTC. It specifies CASSQWVGLATYNEQFF.

The chain joins TRBV3-1 to TRBJ1-1; D might be TRBD1 (5 bases). Germline loops: CDR1 LGHDT, CDR2 YNNKEL (reference sequence). With 0 bases removed from V and 11 bases from J, the gap between germline ends came to 10 bases. The CDR3 consists of 12 residues. This CDR3 reads CASSQDPGQAFF. The CDR3 nucleotides read TGTGCCAGCAGCCAAGATCCGGGGCAGGCTTTCTTT.

This clonotype has a handful of counts. The V gene is TRBV7-2, the J gene TRBJ2-5, with a possible D match to TRBD2 (6 bases). Trimming took off 5 bases at V and 5 bases at J, with 18 bases between the two ends. The CDR3 totals 15 residues. Germline V CDR1 and CDR2: SGHTA, FQGNSA. The CDR3 coding sequence is TGTGCCAGCAGCCGCAGACCCCCCGCGGGGGAGACCCAGTACTTC. It specifies CASSRRPPAGETQYF.

This clonotype has at least ten counts. This rearrangement joins TRBV5-1 to TRBJ2-7; TRBD2 matches 11 bases. The CDR3 contains 15 residues. The J segment lost 0 bases and the V segment lost 4 bases, leaving 3 bases of the junction unmatched. Germline V gene sequence: CDR1 SGHRS, CDR2 YFSETQ. CDR3 sequence: CASSGGTSGSYEQYF. The CDR3 DNA sequence: TGCGCCAGCAGCGGCGGGACTAGCGGCTCCTACGAGCAGTACTTC.

The chain employs TRBV10-3 and TRBJ2-3; no firm D call. CDR3 length: 15 residues. Germline CDR1 is ENHRY and CDR2 is SYGVKD. Trimming removed 2 bases from V and 1 base from J, with 10 bases in between. The chain's CDR3 is CAISEEKPGTDTQYF. The DNA of the CDR3 is TGTGCCATCAGTGAGGAGAAACCGGGCACAGATACGCAGTATTTT.

The rearrangement links TRBV10-2 to TRBJ2-3; TRBD2 matches at 13 bases. Per the germline V gene, CDR1 is WSHSY and CDR2 is SAAADI. This CDR3 contains 14 residues. Germline trimming cut 5 bases from V and 6 bases from J; bases unmatched to any gene: 2. The CDR3 protein is CASSTSGRVDTQYF. As DNA, the CDR3 is TGCGCCAGCAGTACTAGCGGGAGGGTTGATACGCAGTATTTT.

The chain has TRBV3-1 and TRBJ2-7, with unresolved D. The CDR3 is made up of 12 amino acids. V was shortened by 0 bases and J by 5 bases, with 5 bases between the two germline ends. CDR1 is LGHDT, CDR2 YNNKEL, per germline (reference sequence). CDR3 sequence reads: CASSQDGHEQYF. DNA for the CDR3: TGTGCCAGCAGCCAAGATGGCCACGAGCAGTACTTC.

This clonotype was recorded a few times. The CDR3 reads CATSDFGGTSGNTGELFF. The CDR3 nucleotides read TGTGCCACCAGTGATTTCGGTGGGACTAGCGGGAACACCGGGGAGCTGTTTTTT. This sequence joins TRBV24-1 and TRBJ2-2; TRBD2 matches 11 bases. The junction had 4 bases not matched to a gene; V was cut back by 1 base and J by 1 base. The CDR3 spans 18 residues. Germline V gene lookup returns CDR1 KGHDR and CDR2 SFDVKD.

This chain joins TRBV30 and TRBJ1-2; D is unresolved. There are 14 residues in the CDR3. Trimming pared 5 bases from V and 4 bases from J, leaving 17 bases between. CDR1 is GTSNPN and CDR2 is SVGIG in the germline V gene (reference sequence). CDR3 nucleotide sequence: TGTGCCTGGGGAATACGTCGGGCCAGCTATGGCTACACCTTC. It translates to CAWGIRRASYGYTF.

This clonotype turned up a few times. The DNA for the CDR3 is TGTGCCAGCAGGGGACAGGGGGCCTGGGCCGGGGAGCTGTTTTTT. Translation: CASRGQGAWAGELFF. V is TRBV5-6 and J is TRBJ2-2; 12 nucleotides line up with TRBD1. V lost 5 bases and J lost 6; bases outside the gene matches: 5. The CDR3 runs to 15 residues. Looked up from germline, CDR1 is SGHDT and CDR2 is YYEEEE.

V and J are TRBV5-1 and TRBJ2-3; no firm D call. This CDR3 contains 15 residues. CDR1 SGHRS and CDR2 YFSETQ come from the germline V gene. Trimming took off 6 bases at V and 1 base at J, with 15 bases between the two ends. The CDR3 sequence is CASIERGARTDTQYF. In DNA, the CDR3 is TGCGCCAGCATTGAGAGAGGAGCCCGCACAGATACGCAGTATTTT.

In this sample, this clonotype turned up a few times. The chain is built from TRBV25-1 and TRBJ2-2, with D possibly matching TRBD1 (6 bases). The CDR3 covers 15 residues. Looked up from germline, CDR1 is MGHDK and CDR2 is SYGVNS. Trimming pared 6 bases from V and 3 bases from J, leaving 14 bases between. CDR3 nucleotides: TGTGCCAGCAGCCCCCTGGGGGCGTACACCGGGGAGCTGTTTTTT. It encodes CASSPLGAYTGELFF.

This chain connects TRBV20-1 to TRBJ1-5; TRBD1 matches at 8 bases. J gave up 7 bases and V 4 bases, and 6 bases lay outside the gene matches. This CDR3 region has 13 residues. CDR1 is DFQATT, CDR2 SNEGSKA, per germline (reference sequence). CDR3 DNA: TGCAGTGCTAACGGACAGGGTGGCCAGCCCCAGCATTTT. This gives the protein CSANGQGGQPQHF.